This T cell receptor beta chain was sequenced for a study of blood T cell repertoires in COVID-19. Turning to the study itself: Acute and convalescent COVID-19 specimens originated in the United States, Italy and Spain. PBMCs, B-cell-depleted T cells, or T cells were the source of the cDNA or gDNA that made up the material.

The CDR3 has 16 amino acids. V dropped 1 base and J dropped 0; count of bases not matched to a gene: 3. From germline, CDR1 is SEHNR and CDR2 FQNEAQ (reference sequence). Original data processing: Reference gene primers were amplified, and this amplification served to estimate nucleated cell counts. Assay used: immunoSEQ multiplex PCR; TCRdb lists only in-frame clones, some missing. V and J calls and clone size are those listed in that table; D and trimming were worked out from the DNA. The sample lists some 300,000 clones, about 91% occurring once. The sample consisted of peripheral blood. This rearrangement joins TRBV7-9 to TRBJ1-1, with 9 bases aligning to TRBD1. The sequence came from a woman between 25 and 40 years old who had recovered from COVID-19. CDR3 residues: CASSLGGQGMNTEAFF. The CDR3 DNA is TGTGCCAGCAGCTTAGGGGGACAGGGTATGAACACTGAAGCTTTCTTT. Full variable domain (rest looked up from reference TRBV7-9 and TRBJ1-1): DTGVSQNPRHKITKRGQNVTFRCDPISEHNRLYWYRQTLGQGPEFLTYFQNEAQLEKSRLLSDRFSAERPKGSFSTLEIQRTEQGDSAMYLCASSLGGQGMNTEAFFGQGTRLTVV.